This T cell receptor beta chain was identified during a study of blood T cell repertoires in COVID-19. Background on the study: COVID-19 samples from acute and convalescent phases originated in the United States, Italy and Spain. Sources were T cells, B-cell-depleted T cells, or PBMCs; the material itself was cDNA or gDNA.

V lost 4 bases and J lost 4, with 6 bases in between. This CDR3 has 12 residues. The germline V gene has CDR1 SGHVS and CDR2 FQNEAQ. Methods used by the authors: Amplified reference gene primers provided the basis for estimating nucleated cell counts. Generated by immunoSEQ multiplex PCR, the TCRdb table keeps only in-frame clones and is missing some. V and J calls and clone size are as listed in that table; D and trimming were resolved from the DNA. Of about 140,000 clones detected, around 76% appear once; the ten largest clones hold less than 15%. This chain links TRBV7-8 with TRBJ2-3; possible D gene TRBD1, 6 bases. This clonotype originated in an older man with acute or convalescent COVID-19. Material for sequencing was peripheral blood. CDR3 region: CASSWGPDTQYF. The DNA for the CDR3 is TGTGCCAGCAGCTGGGGGCCAGATACGCAGTATTTT.